Each of the 21 T cell receptor beta chains below was sequenced from the same sample in a study of T cell responses to AZD1222 COVID-19 vaccine (dated by TCRdb to the early 2020s). The method was the immunoSEQ multiplex PCR assay. The table was pulled from immuneACCESS by TCRdb, which kept in-frame rearrangements only. Such tables lose some clones; where checked, under half of the loss comes from unresolved V genes, and the rest has no known cause. This sample has about 140,000 clones in its table, and around 89% of those were observed once. About 3% of the sample lies in the top ten. The meaning of the sample's time point label: about 28 days (+/-7) after the second vaccine dose. The source material was peripheral blood, sampled 28 days after the second AZD1222 dose. Receptors were obtained from an adult who received the AZD1222 COVID-19 vaccine.

This rearrangement joins TRBV19 to TRBJ2-5; perhaps TRBD1 as D (8 bases). Germline-derived CDR1 and CDR2 are LNHDA and SQIVND (reference sequence). There are 15 residues in the CDR3. Trimming took off 4 bases at V and 2 bases at J, with 14 bases between the two ends. The CDR3 DNA sequence: TGTGCCAGTAGTAGGGGAGGGGACAGGCAAGAGACCCAGTACTTC. Translation gives CASSRGGDRQETQYF.

The V call is TRBV7-9, the J call TRBJ1-2; 8 positions match TRBD1. There are 13 residues in the CDR3. The germline V gene encodes CDR1 SEHNR and CDR2 FQNEAQ (reference sequence). CDR3 coding DNA: TGTGCTACGGACAGGGAAGGGGGCTATGGCTACACCTTC. This sequence encodes CATDREGGYGYTF.

Comments on this clone: Other DNA sequences within the sample encode an identical CDR3. The chain is built from TRBV2 and TRBJ1-2; D is possibly TRBD1 (6 bases). Germline CDR1 is SNHLY and CDR2 is FYNNEI. V was shortened by 5 bases and J by 1 base, with 11 bases between the two germline ends. The length of the CDR3 is 14 residues. In nucleotides, the CDR3 is TGTGCCAGCAGTTCACAGGGAAATAACTATGGCTACACCTTC. Amino acid sequence: CASSSQGNNYGYTF.

The chain carries TRBV15 and TRBJ2-2, with D possibly TRBD1 on 5 matching bases. Germline V gene data show CDR1 as LNHNV and CDR2 as YYDKDF (reference sequence). The CDR3 has 14 residues. V was pared by 1 base and J by 4 bases, with 7 bases between. The CDR3 sequence: CATSRGQSTGELFF. The DNA for the CDR3 is TGTGCCACCAGCAGAGGACAGTCCACCGGGGAGCTGTTTTTT. Drawing the rest from reference TRBV15 and TRBJ2-2, the complete variable domain is DAMVIQNPRYQVTQFGKPVTLSCSQTLNHNVMYWYQQKSSQAPKLLFHYYDKDFNNEADTPDNFQSRRPNTSFCFLDIRSPGLGDTAMYLCATSRGQSTGELFFGEGSRLTVL.

The table lists this clone with a count of one. A junction boundary mismatches the germline segment, possibly from a read error. This chain links TRBV30 with TRBJ1-1; D unresolved. Germline CDR1 GTSNPN, CDR2 SVGIG (reference sequence). The CDR3 is 11 residues long. The chain's CDR3 is CAWSGPSGPIF. CDR3 DNA: TGTGCCTGGAGTGGACCCTCTGGGCCCATCTTT.

This chain links TRBV10-3 with TRBJ1-2, with D unresolved. Deletions cut 0 bases from V and 2 bases from J, with 7 bases between. This CDR3 has 14 residues. Per the germline V gene, CDR1 is ENHRY and CDR2 is SYGVKD. CDR3 amino acids: CAISESGENYGYTF. The CDR3 DNA reads TGTGCCATCAGTGAGTCCGGGGAAAACTATGGCTACACCTTC.

The chain has TRBV4-1 and TRBJ2-3; TRBD1 matches at 11 bases. The ends lost 4 bases at V and 3 bases at J; junction bases unmatched: 9. Germline-derived CDR1 and CDR2 are MGHRA and YSYEKL. The CDR3 is 17 residues long. The CDR3 DNA reads TGCGCCAGCAGCCGAGCTTCTGGACAGGGGGCTACAGATACGCAGTATTTT. Amino acids: CASSRASGQGATDTQYF.

The rearrangement joins TRBV30 to TRBJ2-4; TRBD2 matches 10 bases. The CDR3 loop spans 19 amino acids. Unmatched junction bases numbered 11, after V lost 0 bases and J lost 0 bases. Germline CDR1 is GTSNPN and CDR2 is SVGIG (reference sequence). The CDR3 nucleotides read TGTGCCTGGAGTGTTCTTAGAACTAGCGGGGTGCGAGCCAAAAACATTCAGTACTTC. Encoded protein: CAWSVLRTSGVRAKNIQYF. The full variable domain, with the rest looked up from reference TRBV30 and TRBJ2-4, is SQTIHQWPATLVQPVGSPLSLECTVEGTSNPNLYWYRQAAGRGLQLLFYSVGIGQISSEVPQNLSASRPQDRQFILSSKKLLLSDSGFYLCAWSVLRTSGVRAKNIQYFGAGTRLSVL.

V usage is TRBV27 and J usage is TRBJ2-2, with D hard to call. This CDR3 contains 15 residues. V shed 2 bases and J shed 0 bases, with 7 bases lying between them. Germline assignment: CDR1 MNHEY and CDR2 SMNVEV (reference sequence). The CDR3 nucleotides read TGTGCCAGCAGTTTAGCGACTGCGAACACCGGGGAGCTGTTTTTT. Its translation: CASSLATANTGELFF.

J is TRBJ2-1 and V is TRBV7-2; no clear D. The CDR3 extends over 11 amino acids. Trimming stripped 4 bases from V and 7 bases from J, with 5 bases between. Per the germline V gene, CDR1 is SGHTA and CDR2 is FQGNSA. CDR3 loop: CASSSHNEQFF. The CDR3 nucleotides read TGTGCCAGCAGCTCCCATAATGAGCAGTTCTTC.

This chain's CDR3 is CASTLRGQGAFF. Here the CDR3 DNA reads TGTGCCAGCACCCTACGGGGACAGGGAGCTTTCTTT. This chain connects TRBV6-6 to TRBJ1-1, with TRBD1 identical over 9 bases. In germline, CDR1 is MNHNY, CDR2 SVGAGI (reference sequence). The V gene end was trimmed by 7 bases and the J gene end by 10 bases; junction bases not matched to a gene: 7. The CDR3 is 12 residues long.

The chain uses TRBV24-1 and TRBJ1-6; maybe TRBD1 (5 bases). Trimming took off 4 bases at V and 9 bases at J, with 12 bases between the two ends. The CDR3 consists of 14 residues. Looked up from germline, CDR1 is KGHDR and CDR2 is SFDVKD. CDR3 in DNA: TGTGCCACCAGTGACGGACCAGGGATTTCACCCCTCCACTTT. As protein: CATSDGPGISPLHF.

This sequence joins TRBV9 and TRBJ2-2; D remains unclear. This CDR3 region has 15 residues. CDR1 is SGDLS and CDR2 is YYNGEE in the germline V gene. V was cut by 2 bases and J by 2 bases, with 10 bases left in between. The CDR3: CASSVRPVNTGELFF. For the CDR3, the DNA is TGTGCCAGCAGCGTGAGGCCAGTCAACACCGGGGAGCTGTTTTTT. The whole variable domain, remainder taken from reference TRBV9 and TRBJ2-2, is DSGVTQTPKHLITATGQRVTLRCSPRSGDLSVYWYQQSLDQGLQFLIQYYNGEERAKGNILERFSAQQFPDLHSELNLSSLELGDSALYFCASSVRPVNTGELFFGEGSRLTVL.

V and J are TRBV12-5 and TRBJ2-1; maybe TRBD1 (7 bases). CDR1 is LGHNT and CDR2 is FRNRAP in the germline V gene. Trimming stripped 7 bases from V and 6 bases from J, with 13 bases between. The CDR3 is 13 residues long. The CDR3 region has the DNA TGTGCTAGTGCTGCAGGGGGGAGCAATGAGCAGTTCTTC. Translated: CASAAGGSNEQFF.

This clone was seen only once. The V call is TRBV29-1, the J call TRBJ2-3; 7 positions match TRBD2. Unmatched junction bases numbered 3, after V lost 3 bases and J lost 3 bases. Germline loops: CDR1 SQVTM, CDR2 ANQGSEA. The CDR3 loop spans 13 amino acids. CDR3 in DNA: TGCAGCGTTGAGGGGGGGAGTACAGATACGCAGTATTTT. Protein: CSVEGGSTDTQYF.

The J gene is TRBJ1-1, the V gene TRBV24-1; a weak D match, TRBD1 (5 bases). Trimming cost V 4 bases and J 6 bases, with 17 bases left between them. The CDR3 has 15 residues. Germline CDR1 is KGHDR and CDR2 is SFDVKD. The CDR3 sequence: CATSDRGLLKAEAFF. CDR3 nucleotides: TGTGCCACCAGTGACCGGGGCCTTTTAAAGGCTGAAGCTTTCTTT.

This chain uses TRBV18 with TRBJ1-5; D is perhaps TRBD1 (6 bases). Trimming removed 6 bases at V and 6 bases at J, with 24 bases between. The CDR3 sequence is 17 residues long. Germline V gene lookup returns CDR1 KGHSH and CDR2 LQKENI. The CDR3 DNA follows: TGTGCCAGCTCGTTGAGCAGGGGAGGAACCGCGGGTCAGCCCCAGCATTTT. It translates to CASSLSRGGTAGQPQHF.

This sequence joins TRBV2 and TRBJ2-5; 7 bases match TRBD2. The germline V gene has CDR1 SNHLY and CDR2 FYNNEI. The CDR3 spans 15 residues. The ends lost 5 bases at V and 3 bases at J; junction bases unmatched: 9. The DNA of the CDR3 is TGTGCCAGCAGTCCCCAGGCGGGGGTTAAAGAGACCCAGTACTTC. Translated, it gives CASSPQAGVKETQYF.

V usage is TRBV7-2 and J usage is TRBJ2-5, with no clear D. There are 14 residues in the CDR3. V dropped 2 bases and J dropped 4 bases, with 11 bases sitting between them. The germline gives CDR1 SGHTA, CDR2 FQGNSA. CDR3 sequence: CASSLFQLAETQYF. The CDR3 DNA is TGTGCCAGCAGCTTATTCCAGCTGGCAGAGACCCAGTACTTC.

This chain connects TRBV11-2 to TRBJ2-2, with TRBD1 matching 7 bases. The CDR3 is made up of 14 amino acids. Germline lookup yields CDR1 SGHAT and CDR2 FQNNGV. The V gene end was trimmed by 10 bases and the J gene end by 2 bases; junction bases not matched to a gene: 7. CDR3 residues: CATRTGRNTGELFF. In DNA, the CDR3 is TGTGCCACCCGGACAGGACGAAACACCGGGGAGCTGTTTTTT. The full variable domain, completed using reference TRBV11-2 and TRBJ2-2, is EAGVAQSPRYKIIEKRQSVAFWCNPISGHATLYWYQQILGQGPKLLIQFQNNGVVDDSQLPKDRFSAERLKGVDSTLKIQPAKLEDSAVYLCATRTGRNTGELFFGEGSRLTVL.

V is TRBV19 and J is TRBJ2-7; D is uncertain. V lost 7 bases and J 2 bases, leaving 18 bases between the germline ends. The CDR3 covers 15 residues. Per the germline V gene, CDR1 is LNHDA and CDR2 is SQIVND (reference sequence). The CDR3, as DNA: TGTGCCAGTACCCCGACACCCGACAAAACCTACGAGCAGTACTTC. Its translation: CASTPTPDKTYEQYF.